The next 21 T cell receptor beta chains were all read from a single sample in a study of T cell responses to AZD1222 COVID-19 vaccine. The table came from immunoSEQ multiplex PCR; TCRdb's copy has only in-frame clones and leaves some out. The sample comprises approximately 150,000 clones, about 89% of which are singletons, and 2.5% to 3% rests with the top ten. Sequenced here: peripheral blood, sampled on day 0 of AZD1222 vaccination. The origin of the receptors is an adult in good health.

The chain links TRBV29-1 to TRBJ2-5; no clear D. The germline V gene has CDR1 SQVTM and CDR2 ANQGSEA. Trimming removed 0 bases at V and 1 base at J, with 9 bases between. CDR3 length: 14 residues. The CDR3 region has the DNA TGCAGCGTTGAAGATGGTCCAGTCCAAGAGACCCAGTACTTC. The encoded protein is CSVEDGPVQETQYF.

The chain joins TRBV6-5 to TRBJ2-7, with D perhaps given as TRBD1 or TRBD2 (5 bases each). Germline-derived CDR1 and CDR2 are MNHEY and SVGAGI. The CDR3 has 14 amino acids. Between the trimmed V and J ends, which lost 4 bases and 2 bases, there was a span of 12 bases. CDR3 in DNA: TGTGCCAGCAGTTTGGGACGGACGGCCTACGAGCAGTACTTC. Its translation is CASSLGRTAYEQYF.

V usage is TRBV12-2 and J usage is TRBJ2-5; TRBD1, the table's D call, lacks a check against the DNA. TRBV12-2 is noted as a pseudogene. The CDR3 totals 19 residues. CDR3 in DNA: TGTGCAAGTCGCTCCTGCCCCCCACCCGGGACAGGGACCGGGGAGACCCAGTACTTC. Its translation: CASRSCPPPGTGTGETQYF.

CDR3 in DNA: TGTGCCAGCAGCCAAGATGGGGGGTGGGACACTGAAGCTTTCTTT. It translates to CASSQDGGWDTEAFF. V gene TRBV3-1 (or the pseudogene TRBV3-2) combines with J gene TRBJ1-1; D is possibly TRBD1 (5 bases). CDR1 and CDR2 from the germline V gene are LGHDT and YNNKEL (reference sequence). The CDR3 extends over 15 amino acids. The ends were cut back, 0 bases at V and 3 bases at J, with 11 bases in the middle.

Here the CDR3 reads CASSVDGSGGVTDTQYF. In DNA, the CDR3 is TGTGCCAGCAGCGTAGATGGTAGCGGGGGGGTCACAGATACGCAGTATTTT. The V gene is TRBV9, the J gene TRBJ2-3; 11 bases agree with TRBD2. CDR1 and CDR2 (germline): SGDLS, YYNGEE. The CDR3 length is 17 residues. Trimming took 0 bases from V and 2 from J; bases not matched to a gene: 5.

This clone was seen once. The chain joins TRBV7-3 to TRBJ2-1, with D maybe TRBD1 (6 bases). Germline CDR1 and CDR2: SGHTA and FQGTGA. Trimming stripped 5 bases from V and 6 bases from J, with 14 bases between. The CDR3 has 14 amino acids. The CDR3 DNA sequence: TGTGCCAGCAGCCCCCCGGACAGCCTCAATGAGCAGTTCTTC. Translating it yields CASSPPDSLNEQFF.

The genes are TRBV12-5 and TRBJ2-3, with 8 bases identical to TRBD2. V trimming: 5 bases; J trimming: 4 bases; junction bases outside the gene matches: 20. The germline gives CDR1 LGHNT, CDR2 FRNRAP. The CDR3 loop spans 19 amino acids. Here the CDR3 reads CASGAFGIAGNLGADTQYF. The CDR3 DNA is TGTGCTAGTGGTGCGTTCGGGATAGCGGGGAACTTGGGGGCAGATACGCAGTATTTT.

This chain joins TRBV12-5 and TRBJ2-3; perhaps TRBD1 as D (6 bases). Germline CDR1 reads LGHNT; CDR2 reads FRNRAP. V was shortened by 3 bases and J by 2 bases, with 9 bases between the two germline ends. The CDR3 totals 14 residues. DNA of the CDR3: TGTGCTAGTGGTTTATGGGGGCCCACAGATACGCAGTATTTT. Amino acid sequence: CASGLWGPTDTQYF. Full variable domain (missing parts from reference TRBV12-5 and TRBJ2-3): DARVTQTPRHKVTEMGQEVTMRCQPILGHNTVFWYRQTMMQGLELLAYFRNRAPLDDSGMPKDRFSAEMPDATLATLKIQPSEPRDSAVYFCASGLWGPTDTQYFGPGTRLTVL.

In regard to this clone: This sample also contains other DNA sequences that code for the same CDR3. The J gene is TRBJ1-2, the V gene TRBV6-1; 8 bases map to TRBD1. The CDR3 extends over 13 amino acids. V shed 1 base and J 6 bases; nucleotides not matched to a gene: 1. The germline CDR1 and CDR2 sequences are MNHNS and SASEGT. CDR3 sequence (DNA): TGTGCCAGCAGTGAAGAACAGGGGGATGGCTACACCTTC. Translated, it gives CASSEEQGDGYTF.

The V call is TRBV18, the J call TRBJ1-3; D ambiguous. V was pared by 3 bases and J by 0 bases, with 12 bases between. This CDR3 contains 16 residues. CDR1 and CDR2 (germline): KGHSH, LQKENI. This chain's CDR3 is CASSPTDGLSGNTIYF. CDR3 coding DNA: TGTGCCAGCTCACCGACGGACGGACTCTCTGGAAACACCATATATTTT. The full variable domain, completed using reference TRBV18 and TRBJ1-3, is NAGVMQNPRHLVRRRGQEARLRCSPMKGHSHVYWYRQLPEEGLKFMVYLQKENIIDESGMPKERFSAEFPKEGPSILRIQQVVRGDSAAYFCASSPTDGLSGNTIYFGEGSWLTVV.

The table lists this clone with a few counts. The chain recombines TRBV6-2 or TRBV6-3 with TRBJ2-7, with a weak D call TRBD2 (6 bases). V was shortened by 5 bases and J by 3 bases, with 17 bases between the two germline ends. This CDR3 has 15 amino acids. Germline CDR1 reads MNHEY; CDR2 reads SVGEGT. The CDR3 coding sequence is TGTGCCAGCAGTAACCAGGCCGGGAGAGGCTACGAGCAGTACTTC. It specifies CASSNQAGRGYEQYF.

In nucleotides, the CDR3 is TGTGCCGGAGGGCGGACAGAGAGGCATCAGCCCCAGCATTTT. This codes for CAGGRTERHQPQHF. This chain uses TRBV19 with TRBJ1-5; a possible D gene is TRBD1 (6 bases). There are 14 residues in the CDR3. Germline values: CDR1 LNHDA, CDR2 SQIVND (reference sequence). V lost 11 bases, J lost 5 bases, and 19 bases lay in between.

The DNA of the CDR3 is TGTGCCATCAGTGAAAGGGGCGGGAGAGGTGAGCAGTTCTTC. This encodes CAISERGGRGEQFF. The chain carries TRBV10-3 and TRBJ2-1, with 7 bases matching TRBD2. CDR1 is ENHRY and CDR2 is SYGVKD in the germline V gene. The CDR3 consists of 14 residues. J was trimmed by 9 bases and V by 3 bases; bases with no gene match: 8.

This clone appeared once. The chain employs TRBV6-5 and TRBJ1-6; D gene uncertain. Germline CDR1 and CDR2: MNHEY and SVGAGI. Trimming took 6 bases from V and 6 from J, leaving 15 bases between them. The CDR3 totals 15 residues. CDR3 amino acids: CASRLDVHPNSPLHF. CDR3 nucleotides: TGTGCCAGCAGACTGGACGTTCATCCTAATTCACCCCTCCACTTT.

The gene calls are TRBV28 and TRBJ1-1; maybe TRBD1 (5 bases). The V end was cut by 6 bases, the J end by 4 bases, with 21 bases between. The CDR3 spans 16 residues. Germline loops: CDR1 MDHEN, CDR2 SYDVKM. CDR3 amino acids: CASSPTPQGLITEAFF. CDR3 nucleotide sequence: TGTGCCAGCAGCCCCACCCCCCAGGGTTTAATCACTGAAGCTTTCTTT.

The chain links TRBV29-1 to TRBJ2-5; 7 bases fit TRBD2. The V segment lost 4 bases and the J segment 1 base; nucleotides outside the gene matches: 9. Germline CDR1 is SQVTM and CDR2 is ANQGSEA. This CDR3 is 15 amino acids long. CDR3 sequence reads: CSVVRSPGGQETQYF. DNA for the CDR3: TGCAGCGTTGTCCGTAGCCCGGGGGGCCAAGAGACCCAGTACTTC.

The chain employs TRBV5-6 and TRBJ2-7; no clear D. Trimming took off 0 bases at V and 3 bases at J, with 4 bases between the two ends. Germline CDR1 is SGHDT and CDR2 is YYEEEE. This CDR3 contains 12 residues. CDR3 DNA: TGTGCCAGCAGCTTGGTCGGCTACGAGCAGTACTTC. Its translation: CASSLVGYEQYF.

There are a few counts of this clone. The CDR3 spells CASSTFGQAGNTIYF. CDR3 nucleotide sequence: TGTGCCAGTAGTACCTTCGGACAGGCTGGAAACACCATATATTTT. The chain has TRBV19 and TRBJ1-3, with 7 bases fitting TRBD1. The CDR3 extends over 15 amino acids. Germline V gives CDR1 LNHDA, CDR2 SQIVND (reference sequence). The junction had 5 bases not matched to a gene; V was cut back by 4 bases and J by 2 bases. Drawing the rest from reference TRBV19 and TRBJ1-3, the complete variable domain is DGGITQSPKYLFRKEGQNVTLSCEQNLNHDAMYWYRQDPGQGLRLIYYSQIVNDFQKGDIAEGYSVSREKKESFPLTVTSAQKNPTAFYLCASSTFGQAGNTIYFGEGSWLTVV.

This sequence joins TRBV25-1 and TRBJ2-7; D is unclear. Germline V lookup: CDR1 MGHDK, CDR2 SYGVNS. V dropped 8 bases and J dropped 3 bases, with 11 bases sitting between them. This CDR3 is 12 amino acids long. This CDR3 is CASAQGLYEQYF. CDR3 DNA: TGTGCCAGCGCACAAGGGCTCTACGAGCAGTACTTC.

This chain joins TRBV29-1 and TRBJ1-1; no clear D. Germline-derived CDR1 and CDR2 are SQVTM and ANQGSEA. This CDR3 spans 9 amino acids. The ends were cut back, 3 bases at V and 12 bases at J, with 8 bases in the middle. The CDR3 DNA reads TGCAGCGTTGAGGGGTTCACTTTCTTT. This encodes CSVEGFTFF. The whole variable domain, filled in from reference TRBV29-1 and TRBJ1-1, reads SAVISQKPSRDICQRGTSLTIQCQVDSQVTMMFWYRQQPGQSLTLIATANQGSEATYESGFVIDKFPISRPNLTFSTLTVSNMSPEDSSIYLCSVEGFTFFGQGTRLTVV.

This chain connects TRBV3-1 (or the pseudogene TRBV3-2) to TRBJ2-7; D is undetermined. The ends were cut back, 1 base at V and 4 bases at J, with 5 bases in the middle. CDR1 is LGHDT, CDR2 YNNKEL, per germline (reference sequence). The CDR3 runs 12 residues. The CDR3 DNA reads TGTGCCAGCAGCCAAGTAGTTTACGAGCAGTACTTC. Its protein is CASSQVVYEQYF.